Shown below are 9 T cell receptor beta chains from a single sample sequenced in a study of long-term antiretroviral therapy in people with HIV. Running of the v3.0 immunoSEQ assay took place at survey level. TCRdb's copy holds only in-frame clones and misses some; the assay was immunoSEQ multiplex PCR. The table lists under 30,000 clones, 60% to 85% of them singletons. The specimen comprised unsorted PBMCs, sampled 2.1 years after starting antiretroviral therapy. The source of these receptors is a man aged 30 to 45 with HIV.

The chain recombines TRBV5-1 with TRBJ2-2; either TRBD1 or TRBD2 may supply D (5 bases each). V lost 7 bases, J lost 4 bases, and 14 bases lay in between. CDR3 length equals 14 residues. The germline V gene encodes CDR1 SGHRS and CDR2 YFSETQ. The CDR3, as DNA: TGCGCCAGCTACGTACAGGCGGGCACCGGGGAGCTGTTTTTT. It translates to CASYVQAGTGELFF.

The chain joins TRBV5-1 to TRBJ1-4, with 10 bases matching TRBD1. The CDR3 totals 15 residues. Looked up from germline, CDR1 is SGHRS and CDR2 is YFSETQ. J gave up 8 bases and V 4 bases, and 8 bases lay outside the gene matches. The CDR3 sequence is CASSGRQGANEKLFF. The CDR3 region has the DNA TGCGCCAGCAGCGGCCGACAGGGGGCGAACGAAAAACTGTTTTTT.

The rearrangement links TRBV6-1 to TRBJ1-6; 11 nucleotides match TRBD1. V trimming: 2 bases; J trimming: 9 bases; junction bases outside the gene matches: 3. Germline CDR1 MNHNS, CDR2 SASEGT. This CDR3 has 15 residues. CDR3 amino acids: CASSETGTGGSPLHF. CDR3 DNA: TGTGCCAGCAGTGAAACGGGGACAGGGGGTTCACCCCTCCACTTT.

The chain links TRBV5-1 to TRBJ2-2; a weak D match, TRBD1 (5 bases). V gave up 4 bases and J gave up 5 bases, with 15 bases separating them. The CDR3 spans 15 residues. The germline gives CDR1 SGHRS, CDR2 YFSETQ. CDR3 nucleotides: TGCGCCAGCAGCCCGATGACAGATCGTACCGGGGAGCTGTTTTTT. Encoded protein: CASSPMTDRTGELFF.

This clone was counted once. The CDR3 coding sequence is TGCGCCAGCAGCCAAGATCGCCTAGGGTCCTACGAGCAGTACTTC. This codes for CASSQDRLGSYEQYF. V and J are TRBV4-3 and TRBJ2-7; D is unclear. Germline V CDR1 and CDR2: LGHNA, YSLEER. This CDR3 spans 15 amino acids. V was clipped by 0 bases and J by 1 base, with 10 bases between them.

J is TRBJ2-1 and V is TRBV5-1; 10 positions match TRBD2. The V gene end was trimmed by 0 bases and the J gene end by 3 bases; junction bases not matched to a gene: 0. The CDR3 has 15 residues. From germline, CDR1 is SGHRS and CDR2 YFSETQ. The CDR3 here is CASSLASGSYNEQFF. CDR3 DNA: TGCGCCAGCAGCTTGGCTAGCGGGAGCTACAATGAGCAGTTCTTC. Full variable domain (rest looked up from reference TRBV5-1 and TRBJ2-1): KAGVTQTPRYLIKTRGQQVTLSCSPISGHRSVSWYQQTPGQGLQFLFEYFSETQRNKGNFPGRFSGRQFSNSRSEMNVSTLELGDSALYLCASSLASGSYNEQFFGPGTRLTVL.

The chain couples TRBV11-2 to TRBJ2-7; TRBD1 matches at 9 bases. The CDR3 is made up of 16 amino acids. V shed 6 bases and J 3 bases; nucleotides not matched to a gene: 12. Germline V gene lookup returns CDR1 SGHAT and CDR2 FQNNGV. CDR3 loop: CASSPLNRDRDYEQYF. In DNA, the CDR3 is TGTGCCAGCAGTCCGCTTAACCGGGACAGGGACTACGAGCAGTACTTC.

This chain connects TRBV6-5 to TRBJ2-1; perhaps TRBD1 as D (6 bases). The germline CDR1 and CDR2 sequences are MNHEY and SVGAGI. This CDR3 has 15 amino acids. Trimming cost V 5 bases and J 1 base, with 12 bases left between them. The DNA for the CDR3 is TGTGCCAGCAGTCCACTACAGGGTTCCTACAATGAGCAGTTCTTC. Translating it yields CASSPLQGSYNEQFF.

This clone showed up just a few times. The chain is built from TRBV7-9 and TRBJ1-6; D is ambiguous. The CDR3 is made up of 14 amino acids. In germline, CDR1 is SEHNR, CDR2 FQNEAQ (reference sequence). V was shortened by 1 base and J by 4 bases, with 5 bases between the two germline ends. The CDR3 loop reads CASSLGGYNSPLHF. The DNA for the CDR3 is TGTGCCAGCAGCTTAGGAGGATATAATTCACCCCTCCACTTT.